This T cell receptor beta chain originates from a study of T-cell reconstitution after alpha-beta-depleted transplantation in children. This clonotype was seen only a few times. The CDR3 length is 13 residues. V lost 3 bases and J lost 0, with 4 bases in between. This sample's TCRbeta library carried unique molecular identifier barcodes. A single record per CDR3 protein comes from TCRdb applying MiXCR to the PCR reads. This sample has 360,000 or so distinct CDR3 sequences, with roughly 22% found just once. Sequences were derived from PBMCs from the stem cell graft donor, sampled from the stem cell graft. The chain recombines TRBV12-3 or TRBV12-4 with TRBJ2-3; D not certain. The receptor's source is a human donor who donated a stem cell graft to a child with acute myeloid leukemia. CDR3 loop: CASSFYSTDTQYF. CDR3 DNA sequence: TGTGCCAGCAGTTTCTACAGCACAGATACGCAGTATTTT.